This TCR beta chain originates from a study of response to subunit inactivated influenza vaccine. Study observations and caveats: Authors suggested seasonal influenza vaccinations each recruit few new T cells.

To note about this clonotype: Its antigen is still unknown.

In TCRdb, the RT-PCR reads were re-called with MiXCR into one record per CDR3 protein. The sample lists under 950,000 distinct CDR3 sequences; approximately 21% were seen once. V lost 2 bases to trimming and J lost 2 bases; unmatched junction nucleotides: 9. The CDR3 loop spans 16 amino acids. Germline-derived CDR1 and CDR2 are MDHEN and SYDVKM. Specimen: PBMCs from blood, collected roughly 5 days after vaccination. V is TRBV28 and J is TRBJ2-7, with 7 nucleotides matching TRBD2. The receptor comes from a man aged 45 to 65 who received an inactivated influenza vaccine. The CDR3 here is CASSLNIGGGTYEQYF. In DNA, the CDR3 is TGTGCCAGCAGTTTAAATATAGGCGGGGGAACCTACGAGCAGTACTTC.